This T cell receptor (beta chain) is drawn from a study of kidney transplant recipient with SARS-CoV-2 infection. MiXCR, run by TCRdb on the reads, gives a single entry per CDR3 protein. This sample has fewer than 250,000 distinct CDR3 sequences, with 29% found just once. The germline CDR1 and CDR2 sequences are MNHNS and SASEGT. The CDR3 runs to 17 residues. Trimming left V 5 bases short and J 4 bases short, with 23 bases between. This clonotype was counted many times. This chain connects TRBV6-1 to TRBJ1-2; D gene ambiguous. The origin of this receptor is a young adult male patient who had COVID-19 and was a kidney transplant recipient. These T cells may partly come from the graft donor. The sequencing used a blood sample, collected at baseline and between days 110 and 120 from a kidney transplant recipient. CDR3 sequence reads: CASSIGYSMRKTYGYTF. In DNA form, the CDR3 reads TGTGCCAGCAGTATTGGGTACTCTATGCGAAAGACCTATGGCTACACCTTC.